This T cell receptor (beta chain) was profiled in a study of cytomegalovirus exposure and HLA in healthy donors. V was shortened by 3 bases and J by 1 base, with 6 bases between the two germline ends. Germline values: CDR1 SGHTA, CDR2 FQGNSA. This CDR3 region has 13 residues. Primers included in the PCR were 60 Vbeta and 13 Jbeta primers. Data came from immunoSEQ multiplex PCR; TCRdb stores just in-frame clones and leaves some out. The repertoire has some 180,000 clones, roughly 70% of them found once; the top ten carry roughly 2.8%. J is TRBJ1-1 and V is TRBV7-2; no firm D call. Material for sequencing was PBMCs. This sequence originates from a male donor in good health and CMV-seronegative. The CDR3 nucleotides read TGTGCCAGCAGCTTCGCAGGGAACACTGAAGCTTTCTTT. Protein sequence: CASSFAGNTEAFF.